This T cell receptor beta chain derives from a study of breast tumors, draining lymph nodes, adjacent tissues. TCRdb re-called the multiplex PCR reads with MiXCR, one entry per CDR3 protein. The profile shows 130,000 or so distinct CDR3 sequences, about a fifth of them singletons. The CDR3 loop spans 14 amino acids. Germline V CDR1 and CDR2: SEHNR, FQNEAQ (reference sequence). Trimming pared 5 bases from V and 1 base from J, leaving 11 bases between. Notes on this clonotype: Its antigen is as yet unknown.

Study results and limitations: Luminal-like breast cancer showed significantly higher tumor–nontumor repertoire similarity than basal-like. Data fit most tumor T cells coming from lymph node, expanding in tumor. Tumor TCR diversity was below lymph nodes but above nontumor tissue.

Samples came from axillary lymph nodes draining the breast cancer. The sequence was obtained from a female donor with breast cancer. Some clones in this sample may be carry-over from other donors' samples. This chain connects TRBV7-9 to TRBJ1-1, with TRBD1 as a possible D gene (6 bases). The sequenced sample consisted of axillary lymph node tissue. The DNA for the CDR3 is TGTGCCAGCAGCCGACGGACAGAGAACACTGAAGCTTTCTTT. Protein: CASSRRTENTEAFF.